Listed here is a single T cell receptor (beta chain). The data are from a study of blood T cell repertoires in COVID-19. On the study more broadly: Some COVID-19 samples were acute and others convalescent; all came from the United States, Italy and Spain. From T cells, B-cell-depleted T cells, or PBMCs came the material, which was cDNA or gDNA.

While infection was still active, Seattle patients were enrolled and then followed longitudinally. Per the original methods: Estimation of nucleated cell counts relied on the amplification of reference gene primers. Data came from immunoSEQ multiplex PCR; TCRdb stores just in-frame clones and leaves some out. Clonal size and the V and J genes are those of that table, whereas D and trimming came from the DNA. Of about 98,000 clones in the sample, 75% to 90% were seen once. Looked up from germline, CDR1 is SEHNR and CDR2 is FQNEAQ (reference sequence). The CDR3 runs to 15 residues. The V gene lost 1 base and the J gene lost 7 bases, with 13 bases spanning the gap.

Input material: peripheral blood. The receptor's source is a woman between 45 and 60 years old with COVID-19, enrolled during active disease. The rearrangement uses TRBV7-9 and TRBJ1-4, with D unclear. The CDR3, as DNA: TGTGCCAGCAGCTTAGTTGGGGAGTTGAGTGAAAAACTGTTTTTT. Its translation is CASSLVGELSEKLFF.